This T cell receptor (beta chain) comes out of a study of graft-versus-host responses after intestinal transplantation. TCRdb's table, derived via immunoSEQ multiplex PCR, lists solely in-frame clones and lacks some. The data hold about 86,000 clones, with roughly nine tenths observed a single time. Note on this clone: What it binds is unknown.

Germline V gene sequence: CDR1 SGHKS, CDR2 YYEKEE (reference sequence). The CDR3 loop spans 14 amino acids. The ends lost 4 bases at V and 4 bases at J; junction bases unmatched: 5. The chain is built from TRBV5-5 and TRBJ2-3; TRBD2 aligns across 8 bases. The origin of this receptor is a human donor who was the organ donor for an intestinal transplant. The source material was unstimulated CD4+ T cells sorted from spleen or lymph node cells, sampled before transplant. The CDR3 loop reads CASSRTSLADTQYF. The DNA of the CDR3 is TGTGCCAGCAGCCGGACTAGCTTAGCAGATACGCAGTATTTT.